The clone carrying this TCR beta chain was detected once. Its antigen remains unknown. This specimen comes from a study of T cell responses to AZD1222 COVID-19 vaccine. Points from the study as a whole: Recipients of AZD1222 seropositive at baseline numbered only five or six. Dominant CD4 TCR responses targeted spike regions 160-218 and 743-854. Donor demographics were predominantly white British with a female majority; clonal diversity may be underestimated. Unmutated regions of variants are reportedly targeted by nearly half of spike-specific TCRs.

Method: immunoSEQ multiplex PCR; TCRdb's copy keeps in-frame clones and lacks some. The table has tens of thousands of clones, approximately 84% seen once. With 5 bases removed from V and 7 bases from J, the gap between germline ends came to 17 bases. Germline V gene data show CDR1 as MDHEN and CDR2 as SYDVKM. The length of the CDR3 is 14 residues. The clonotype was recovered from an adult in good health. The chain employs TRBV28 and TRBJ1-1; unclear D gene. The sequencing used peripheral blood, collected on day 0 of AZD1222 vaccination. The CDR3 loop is CASSHHGRAIEAFF. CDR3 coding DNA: TGTGCCAGCAGTCATCACGGACGGGCGATTGAAGCTTTCTTT.